A selection of T cell receptor beta chains follows, all from one sample in a study of T cells in pancreatic ductal adenocarcinoma. Clones were sequenced by immunoSEQ multiplex PCR, and TCRdb holds only the in-frame ones, with some missing. The data hold 10,000 or so clones, with about 64% observed a single time. The sample comprised pancreatic tumor tissue. These receptors were collected from a human donor with pancreatic ductal adenocarcinoma. The conserved cysteine and the conserved F or W are not part of the CDR3 here. Some rows have no size entry. The others give once, few or many, or a class for an expanded clone.

v_call: TRBV11-2; clone_size: few; cdr3_aa: ASSLTPGDEQF
v_call: TRBV7-8; clone_size: medium-sized; cdr3_aa: ASSLARLGQETQY
v_call: TRBV7-8; clone_size: .; cdr3_aa: ASRSIRTSGGAETQY
v_call: TRBV2; clone_size: .; cdr3_aa: ASSGLAGGLNEQF
v_call: TRBV4-1; clone_size: .; cdr3_aa: ASSQRGSPREGEKLF
v_call: TRBV6-4; clone_size: few; cdr3_aa: ASSDRLRTGNTGELF
v_call: TRBV6-5; clone_size: medium-sized; cdr3_aa: ASTGTGGYTDTQY
v_call: TRBV10-3; clone_size: .; cdr3_aa: AISAGLAGGEGETQY
v_call: TRBV6-5; clone_size: .; cdr3_aa: ASSYMDRQTQY
v_call: TRBV10-2; clone_size: few; cdr3_aa: ASSEQGGYT
v_call: TRBV6-5; clone_size: .; cdr3_aa: ASSYTGDRGYNEQF
v_call: TRBV7-3; clone_size: .; cdr3_aa: ASSPRAGIGGETQY
v_call: TRBV5-6; clone_size: .; cdr3_aa: ASSLFNYGYT
v_call: TRBV2; clone_size: .; cdr3_aa: ASSEARTGSNEKLF
v_call: TRBV27; clone_size: .; cdr3_aa: ASRPAGAGGYT
v_call: TRBV6-1; clone_size: .; cdr3_aa: ASSENPGLAPTDTQY
v_call: TRBV19; clone_size: .; cdr3_aa: ASSMGYVLRDTGELF
v_call: TRBV27; clone_size: .; cdr3_aa: ASSTLQGSTEAF
v_call: TRBV5-4; clone_size: .; cdr3_aa: ASRTDPINSYEQY
v_call: TRBV19; clone_size: .; cdr3_aa: ASSISVGRGPHGYT
v_call: TRBV9; clone_size: .; cdr3_aa: ASSRGLAGGVEKF
v_call: TRBV29-1; clone_size: few; cdr3_aa: SVVGPNYGYT
v_call: TRBV6-1; clone_size: .; cdr3_aa: ASSGWENSPLH
v_call: TRBV4-2; clone_size: .; cdr3_aa: ASSQDTTGLDYGYT
v_call: TRBV6-6; clone_size: .; cdr3_aa: ASSPRQEQY
v_call: TRBV22-1; clone_size: .; cdr3_aa: PGSSHARKTYGYT
v_call: TRBV15; clone_size: .; cdr3_aa: ATSSSVGNQPQH
v_call: TRBV19; clone_size: once; cdr3_aa: ASSIGVSHEQY
v_call: TRBV4-1; clone_size: few; cdr3_aa: ASSQEGVSTDTQY
v_call: TRBV6-4; clone_size: .; cdr3_aa: ASSDPQGSYNEQF
v_call: TRBV2; clone_size: .; cdr3_aa: ASSVFRRDTQY
v_call: TRBV9; clone_size: .; cdr3_aa: ASSNSGGNIQY
v_call: TRBV29-1; clone_size: .; cdr3_aa: SVEWRDRAYNEQF
v_call: TRBV5-5; clone_size: .; cdr3_aa: ASSLQGSSGANVLT
v_call: TRBV7-2; clone_size: .; cdr3_aa: ASSRRAGTSANEQF
v_call: TRBV4-1; clone_size: .; cdr3_aa: ASSQQPSRRYNEQF
v_call: TRBV2; clone_size: .; cdr3_aa: ASRTGFYEQY
v_call: TRBV6-1; clone_size: few; cdr3_aa: ASSEGGWGATSGNTIY
v_call: TRBV7-9; clone_size: .; cdr3_aa: ASSQGGGRDTDTQY
v_call: TRBV5-1; clone_size: .; cdr3_aa: ASSLTSSPPGELF
v_call: TRBV5-1; clone_size: hyperexpanded; cdr3_aa: ASSWGQGPYEQY
v_call: TRBV15; clone_size: few; cdr3_aa: ATSRDVGNEQY
v_call: TRBV7-3; clone_size: once; cdr3_aa: ASSLNPSGRETQY
v_call: TRBV19; clone_size: few; cdr3_aa: ASIPGTSGVPNEQF
v_call: TRBV7-5; clone_size: few; cdr3_aa: ARSPRDSYSNQPQH
v_call: TRBV4-2; clone_size: .; cdr3_aa: ASSQETGYGYT
v_call: TRBV6-5; clone_size: .; cdr3_aa: ASSYFDGYYGYT
v_call: TRBV6-1; clone_size: .; cdr3_aa: ASSERGDTAKEAF
v_call: TRBV2; clone_size: .; cdr3_aa: ASSRAGFGDGYT
v_call: TRBV10-2; clone_size: .; cdr3_aa: ASSGDITYNEQF
v_call: TRBV7-8; clone_size: .; cdr3_aa: ASSLETGAGELF
v_call: TRBV14; clone_size: once; cdr3_aa: ASSQDRGWSSYEQY
v_call: TRBV5-1; clone_size: .; cdr3_aa: ASSLSGLAAIQETQY
v_call: TRBV28; clone_size: .; cdr3_aa: ASRFRDRGNYGYT
v_call: TRBV16; clone_size: few; cdr3_aa: ASSQSHEKLF
v_call: TRBV27; clone_size: .; cdr3_aa: ASSLEGVGFGWSDTQY
v_call: TRBV4-1; clone_size: .; cdr3_aa: ASSQVAGTNGYT